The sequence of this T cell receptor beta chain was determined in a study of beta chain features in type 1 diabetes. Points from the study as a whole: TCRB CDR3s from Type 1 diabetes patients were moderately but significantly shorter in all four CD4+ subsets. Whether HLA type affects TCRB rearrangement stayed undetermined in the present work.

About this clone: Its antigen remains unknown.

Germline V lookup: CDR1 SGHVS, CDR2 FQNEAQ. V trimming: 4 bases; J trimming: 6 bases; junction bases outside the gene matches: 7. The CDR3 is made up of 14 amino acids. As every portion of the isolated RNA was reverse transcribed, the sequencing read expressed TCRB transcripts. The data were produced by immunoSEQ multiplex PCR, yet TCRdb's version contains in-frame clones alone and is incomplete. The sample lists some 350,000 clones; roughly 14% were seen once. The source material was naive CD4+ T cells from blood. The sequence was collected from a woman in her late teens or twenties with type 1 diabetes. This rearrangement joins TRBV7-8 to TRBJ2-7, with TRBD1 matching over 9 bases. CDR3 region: CASSSPGQGSEQYV. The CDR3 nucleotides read TGTGCCAGCAGCTCTCCGGGACAGGGATCCGAGCAGTACGTC.